This entry lists 18 T cell receptor beta chains sequenced from one sample in a study of T cell repertoires in ileal Crohn's disease. Profiled with immunoSEQ multiplex PCR; TCRdb holds only in-frame clones, not every one. The table has some 30,000 clones, about 81% seen once. The sequencing sample was made of ileal tissue. Source of these receptors: an adult with Crohn's disease.

In regard to this clone: The junction differs from germline at one of its ends, possibly a read error. The chain recombines TRBV27 with TRBJ2-7, with D hard to call. Germline CDR1 is MNHEY and CDR2 is SMNVEV (reference sequence). CDR3 length equals 13 residues. CDR3 nucleotide sequence: TGTGCCACCAGTTCCTTTCTCTCGGACGAGCAGTACTTC. Translation: CATSSFLSDEQYF.

The V gene is TRBV6-5, the J gene TRBJ1-2; D is unclear. The CDR3 loop spans 14 amino acids. V shed 0 bases and J shed 1 base, with 6 bases lying between them. Per germline, CDR1 MNHEY and CDR2 SVGAGI. CDR3 sequence reads: CASSYSIDNYGYTF. CDR3 sequence (DNA): TGTGCCAGCAGTTACTCGATAGATAACTATGGCTACACCTTC.

A remark on this clone: The junction does not match germline at one end; this may be a read error. The chain uses TRBV7-2 and TRBJ1-3; tentative D call: TRBD1 (5 bases). Looked up from germline, CDR1 is SGHTA and CDR2 is FQGNSA. The CDR3 runs 16 residues. CDR3 in DNA: TGTGCCAGCAGCGGGCGGGACGGGAGCTCTGGAAACGCCATATATTTT. Its translation: CASSGRDGSSGNAIYF.

The chain uses TRBV7-2 and TRBJ2-2, with D perhaps matching TRBD2 (5 bases). Germline loops: CDR1 SGHTA, CDR2 FQGNSA. This CDR3 has 14 amino acids. The V gene lost 5 bases and the J gene lost 4 bases, with 11 bases spanning the gap. The CDR3 DNA reads TGTGCCAGCAGCCCATTAGCGAGCACCGGGGAGCTGTTTTTT. This gives the protein CASSPLASTGELFF.

This chain uses TRBV7-2 with TRBJ1-5, with a weak D call TRBD1 (5 bases). Germline V lookup: CDR1 SGHTA, CDR2 FQGNSA. V was pared by 1 base and J by 2 bases, with 12 bases between. The CDR3 consists of 16 residues. The CDR3 bases are TGTGCCAGCAGCTTAGGTGGCGGGGCCGGCAATCAGCCCCAGCATTTT. Its protein product is CASSLGGGAGNQPQHF.

The chain recombines TRBV7-8 with TRBJ2-2, with a tentative D call TRBD1 (6 bases). V lost 3 bases and J lost 3, with 11 bases in between. The germline gives CDR1 SGHVS, CDR2 FQNEAQ. The CDR3 sequence is 15 residues long. CDR3 DNA sequence: TGTGCCAGCAGCTTCTCAGGGGCTCACACCGGGGAGCTGTTTTTT. It specifies CASSFSGAHTGELFF.

The V and J genes are TRBV5-1 and TRBJ2-1, with D tentatively TRBD2 (6 bases). The CDR3 contains 12 residues. V lost 6 bases and J lost 10, with 14 bases in between. The germline V gene encodes CDR1 SGHRS and CDR2 YFSETQ. CDR3 sequence (DNA): TGCGCCAGCACGCGGGGCCGGGACGAGCAGTTCTTC. Its protein product is CASTRGRDEQFF.

The rearrangement joins TRBV5-8 to TRBJ2-7, with 10 positions matching TRBD1. The germline V gene has CDR1 SGHTS and CDR2 YDEGEE. The CDR3 consists of 15 residues. The V gene end was trimmed by 4 bases and the J gene end by 2 bases; junction bases not matched to a gene: 6. CDR3 sequence reads: CASSVPGQGPYEQYF. CDR3 nucleotide sequence: TGTGCCAGCAGCGTCCCGGGACAGGGGCCCTACGAGCAGTACTTC.

Points on this clone: This specimen includes other DNA sequences encoding the same CDR3. V and J are TRBV6-6 and TRBJ1-2; a weak D match, TRBD1 (6 bases). The CDR3 runs 13 residues. CDR1 and CDR2 (germline): MNHNY, SVGAGI (reference sequence). V lost 5 bases and J 4 bases, leaving 11 bases between the germline ends. The CDR3 region is CASSRLDSYGYTF. The CDR3 bases are TGTGCCAGCAGTAGACTGGACAGCTATGGCTACACCTTC.

The CDR3 DNA reads as TGTGCCAGCTCACCGGACAGGGATCGGGGCTACACCTTC. Translating it yields CASSPDRDRGYTF. The genes are TRBV18 and TRBJ1-2, with 8 bases matching TRBD1. The J segment lost 8 bases and the V segment lost 3 bases, leaving 5 bases of the junction unmatched. The CDR3 contains 13 residues. Germline V lookup: CDR1 KGHSH, CDR2 LQKENI.

This clone was observed a few times. The V call is TRBV6-6, the J call TRBJ2-7; 7 nucleotides match TRBD2. The CDR3 extends over 14 amino acids. Germline-derived CDR1 and CDR2 are MNHNY and SVGAGI (reference sequence). V was clipped by 6 bases and J by 2 bases; unmatched bases: 7. CDR3 bases: TGTGCCAGCAGCCCTACTAGCGCTACCTACGAGCAGTACTTC. It specifies CASSPTSATYEQYF.

This clone has only a few counts. The V and J genes are TRBV18 and TRBJ2-2; 15 bases fit TRBD2. Trimming cost V 2 bases and J 5 bases; bases outside gene matches: 3. The CDR3 is 17 amino acids. CDR1 and CDR2 from the germline V gene are KGHSH and LQKENI. Here the CDR3 reads CASSPGTSGGCTGELFF. The CDR3 DNA sequence: TGTGCCAGCTCACCAGGGACTAGCGGGGGGTGTACCGGGGAGCTGTTTTTT.

V is TRBV6-5 and J is TRBJ2-7; TRBD1 is a possible D gene (5 bases). The V end was cut by 2 bases, the J end by 4 bases, with 9 bases between. CDR1 is MNHEY and CDR2 is SVGAGI in the germline V gene. The CDR3 covers 13 residues. As DNA, the CDR3 is TGTGCCAGCAGTTACGGGGCAGATTACGAGCAGTACTTC. The encoded protein is CASSYGADYEQYF.

The CDR3 here is CASSKINRDGVYF. The CDR3 region has the DNA TGTGCCAGCAGTAAAATCAACCGGGATGGTGTGTACTTC. This rearrangement joins TRBV5-6 to TRBJ2-5, with D possibly matching TRBD2 (5 bases). CDR1 and CDR2 (germline): SGHDT, YYEEEE. The V and J ends lost 5 bases and 13 bases respectively, with 21 bases between them. The CDR3 covers 13 residues.

The chain has TRBV29-1 and TRBJ1-1, with 7 positions matching TRBD1. CDR1 is SQVTM, CDR2 ANQGSEA, per germline. This CDR3 has 14 amino acids. The trim removed 3 bases at V and 0 bases at J, leaving 4 bases unmatched. This CDR3 is CSVDLQGLNTEAFF. The CDR3 DNA reads TGCAGCGTTGACCTACAGGGGCTGAACACTGAAGCTTTCTTT.

As for this clone: Distinct nucleotide sequences in the sample also encode this CDR3. This rearrangement joins TRBV13 to TRBJ1-1; D not resolved. Germline assignment: CDR1 PRHDT and CDR2 FYEKMQ (reference sequence). Trimming cost V 0 bases and J 2 bases, with 7 bases left between them. CDR3 length: 14 residues. CDR3 bases: TGTGCCAGCAGCTTAGGCGCGGGTAACACTGAAGCTTTCTTT. Its translation is CASSLGAGNTEAFF.

The chain employs TRBV4-3 and TRBJ2-3; possible D gene TRBD2, 6 bases. The V and J ends lost 0 bases and 1 base respectively, with 14 bases between them. The CDR3 is made up of 17 amino acids. Germline loops: CDR1 LGHNA, CDR2 YSLEER. Here the CDR3 reads CASSQDLPPGGTDTQYF. CDR3 nucleotides: TGCGCCAGCAGCCAAGACCTCCCTCCGGGGGGCACAGATACGCAGTATTTT.

This chain joins TRBV4-3 and TRBJ1-2; TRBD1 agrees at 8 bases. V lost 1 base to trimming and J lost 6 bases; unmatched junction nucleotides: 7. Germline CDR1 reads LGHNA; CDR2 reads YSLEER. This CDR3 has 15 amino acids. The CDR3 nucleotides are TGCGCCAGCAGCCAAGCCTCGGACAGGGAGGATGGCTACACCTTC. This gives the protein CASSQASDREDGYTF.